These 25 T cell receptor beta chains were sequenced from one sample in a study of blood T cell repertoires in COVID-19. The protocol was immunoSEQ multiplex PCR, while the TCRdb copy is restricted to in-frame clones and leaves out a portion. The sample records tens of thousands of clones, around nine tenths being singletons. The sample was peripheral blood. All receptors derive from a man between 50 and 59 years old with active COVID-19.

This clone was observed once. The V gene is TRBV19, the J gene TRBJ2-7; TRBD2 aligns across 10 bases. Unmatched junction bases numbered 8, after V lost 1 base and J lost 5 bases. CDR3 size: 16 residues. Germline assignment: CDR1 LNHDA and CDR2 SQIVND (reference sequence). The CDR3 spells CASSIGEASGSHEQYF. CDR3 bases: TGTGCCAGTAGTATAGGGGAGGCTAGCGGGAGCCACGAGCAGTACTTC. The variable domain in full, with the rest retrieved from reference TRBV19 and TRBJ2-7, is DGGITQSPKYLFRKEGQNVTLSCEQNLNHDAMYWYRQDPGQGLRLIYYSQIVNDFQKGDIAEGYSVSREKKESFPLTVTSAQKNPTAFYLCASSIGEASGSHEQYFGPGTRLTVT.

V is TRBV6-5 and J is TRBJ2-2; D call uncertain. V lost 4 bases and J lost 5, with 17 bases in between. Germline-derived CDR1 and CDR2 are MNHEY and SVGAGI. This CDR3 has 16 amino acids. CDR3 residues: CASSSRPRRQTGELFF. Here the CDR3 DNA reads TGTGCCAGCAGTTCCCGTCCACGAAGACAAACCGGGGAGCTGTTTTTT.

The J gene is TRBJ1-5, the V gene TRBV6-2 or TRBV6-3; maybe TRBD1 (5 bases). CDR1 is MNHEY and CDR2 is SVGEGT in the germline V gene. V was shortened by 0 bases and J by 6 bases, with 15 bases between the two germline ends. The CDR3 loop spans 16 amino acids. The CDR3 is CASSYSPDIGFQPQHF. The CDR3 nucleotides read TGTGCCAGCAGTTACTCCCCGGACATCGGGTTTCAGCCCCAGCATTTT.

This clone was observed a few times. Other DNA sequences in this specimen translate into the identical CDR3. CDR3 in amino acids: CASSYAGRITDTQYF. The CDR3 DNA sequence: TGTGCCAGCAGTTACGCGGGACGGATCACAGATACGCAGTATTTT. The rearrangement joins TRBV6-5 to TRBJ2-3; a possible D gene is TRBD2 (6 bases). CDR3 size: 15 residues. Trimming pared 2 bases from V and 2 bases from J, leaving 11 bases between. Germline V CDR1 and CDR2: MNHEY, SVGAGI.

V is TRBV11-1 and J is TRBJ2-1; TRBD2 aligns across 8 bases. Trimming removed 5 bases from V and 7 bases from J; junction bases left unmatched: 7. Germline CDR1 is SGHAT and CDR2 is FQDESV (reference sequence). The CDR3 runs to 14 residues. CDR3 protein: CASSQTRGANEQFF. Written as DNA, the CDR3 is TGTGCCAGCAGCCAAACGCGGGGGGCGAATGAGCAGTTCTTC.

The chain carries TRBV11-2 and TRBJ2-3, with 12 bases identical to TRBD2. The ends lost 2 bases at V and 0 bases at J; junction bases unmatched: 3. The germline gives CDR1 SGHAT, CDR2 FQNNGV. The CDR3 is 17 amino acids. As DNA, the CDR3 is TGTGCCAGCAGCTTACTAGCGGGAGGGCGAAGCACAGATACGCAGTATTTT. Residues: CASSLLAGGRSTDTQYF.

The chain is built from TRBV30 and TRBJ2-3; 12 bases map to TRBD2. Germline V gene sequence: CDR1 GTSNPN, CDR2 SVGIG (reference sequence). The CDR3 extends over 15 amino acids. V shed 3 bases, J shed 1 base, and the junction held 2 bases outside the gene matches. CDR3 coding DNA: TGTGCCTGGAGCCTAGCGGGAGGGGGCACAGATACGCAGTATTTT. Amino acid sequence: CAWSLAGGGTDTQYF.

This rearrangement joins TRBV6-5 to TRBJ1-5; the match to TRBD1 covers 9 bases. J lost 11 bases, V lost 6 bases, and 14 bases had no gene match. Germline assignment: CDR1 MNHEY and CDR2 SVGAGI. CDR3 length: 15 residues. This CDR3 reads CASSAWTGAVGSQHF. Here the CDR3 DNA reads TGTGCCAGCAGCGCATGGACAGGGGCTGTTGGGTCCCAGCATTTT.

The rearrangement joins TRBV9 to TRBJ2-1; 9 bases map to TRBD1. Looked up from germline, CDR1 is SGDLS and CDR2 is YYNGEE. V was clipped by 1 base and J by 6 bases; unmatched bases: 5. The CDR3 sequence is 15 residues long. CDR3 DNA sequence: TGTGCCAGCAGCGTATCCGGGACAGGGCTCAATGAGCAGTTCTTC. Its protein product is CASSVSGTGLNEQFF.

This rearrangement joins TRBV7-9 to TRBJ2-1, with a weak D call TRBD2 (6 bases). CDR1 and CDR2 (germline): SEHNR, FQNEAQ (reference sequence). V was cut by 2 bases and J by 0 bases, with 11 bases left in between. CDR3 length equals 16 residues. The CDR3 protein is CASSLIPTSSYNEQFF. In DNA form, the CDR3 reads TGTGCCAGCAGCTTAATTCCGACTAGCTCCTACAATGAGCAGTTCTTC.

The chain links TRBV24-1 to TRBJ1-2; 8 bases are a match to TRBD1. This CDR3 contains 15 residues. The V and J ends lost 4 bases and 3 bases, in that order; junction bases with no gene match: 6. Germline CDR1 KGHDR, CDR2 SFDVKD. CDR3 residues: CATSDRTGTYYGYTF. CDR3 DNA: TGTGCCACCAGTGACCGGACAGGGACTTACTATGGCTACACCTTC.

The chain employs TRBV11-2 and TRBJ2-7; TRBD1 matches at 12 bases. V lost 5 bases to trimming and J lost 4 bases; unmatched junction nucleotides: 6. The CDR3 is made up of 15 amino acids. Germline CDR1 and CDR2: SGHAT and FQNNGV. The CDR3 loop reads CASSPGTGGRYEQYF. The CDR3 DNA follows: TGTGCCAGCAGCCCGGGGACAGGGGGCAGGTACGAGCAGTACTTC.

The CDR3 loop is CASSEGANNEQFF. In DNA form, the CDR3 reads TGTGCCAGCAGTGAAGGGGCTAACAATGAGCAGTTCTTC. The chain uses TRBV2 and TRBJ2-1; no clear D gene. V was pared by 1 base and J by 5 bases, with 6 bases between. The germline V gene has CDR1 SNHLY and CDR2 FYNNEI. The CDR3 runs 13 residues.

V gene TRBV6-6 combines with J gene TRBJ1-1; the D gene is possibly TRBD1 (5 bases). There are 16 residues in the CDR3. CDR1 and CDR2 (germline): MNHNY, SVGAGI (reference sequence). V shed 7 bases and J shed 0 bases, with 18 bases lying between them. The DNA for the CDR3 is TGTGCCAGCACCCGAAGGGGAGGGCCCATGAACACTGAAGCTTTCTTT. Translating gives CASTRRGGPMNTEAFF.

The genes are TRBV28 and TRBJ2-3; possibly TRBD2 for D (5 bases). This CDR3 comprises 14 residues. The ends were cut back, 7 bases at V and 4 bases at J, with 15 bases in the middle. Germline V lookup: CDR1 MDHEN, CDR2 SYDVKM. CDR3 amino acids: CASIGGGIADTQYF. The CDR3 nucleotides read TGTGCCAGCATCGGAGGAGGTATCGCAGATACGCAGTATTTT. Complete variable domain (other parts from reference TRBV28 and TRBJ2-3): DVKVTQSSRYLVKRTGEKVFLECVQDMDHENMFWYRQDPGLGLRLIYFSYDVKMKEKGDIPEGYSVSREKKERFSLILESASTNQTSMYLCASIGGGIADTQYFGPGTRLTVL.

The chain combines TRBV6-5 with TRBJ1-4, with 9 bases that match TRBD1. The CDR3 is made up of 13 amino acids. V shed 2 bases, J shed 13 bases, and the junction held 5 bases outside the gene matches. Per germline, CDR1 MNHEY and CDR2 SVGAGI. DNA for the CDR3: TGTGCCAGCAGTTACGATCCGGGACAGGGACTGTTTTTT. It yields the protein CASSYDPGQGLFF.

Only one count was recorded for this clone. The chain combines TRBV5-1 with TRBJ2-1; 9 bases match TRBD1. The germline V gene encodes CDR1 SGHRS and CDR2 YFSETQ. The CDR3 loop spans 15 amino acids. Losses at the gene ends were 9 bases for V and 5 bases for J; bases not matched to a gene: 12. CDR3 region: CATGLGTGINNEQFF. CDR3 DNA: TGCGCCACCGGGTTGGGGACAGGGATCAACAATGAGCAGTTCTTC.

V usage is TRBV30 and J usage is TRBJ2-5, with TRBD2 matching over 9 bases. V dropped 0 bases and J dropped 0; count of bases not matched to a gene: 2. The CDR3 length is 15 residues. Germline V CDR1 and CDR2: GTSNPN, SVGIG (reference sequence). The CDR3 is CAWSVGTSYQETQYF. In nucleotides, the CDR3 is TGTGCCTGGAGTGTGGGGACTAGCTACCAAGAGACCCAGTACTTC.

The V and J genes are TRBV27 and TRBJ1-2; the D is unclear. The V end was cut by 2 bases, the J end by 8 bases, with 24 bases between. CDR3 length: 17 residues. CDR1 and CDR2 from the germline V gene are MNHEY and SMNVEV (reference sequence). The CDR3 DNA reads TGTGCCAGCAGTTTACGGCCCTCCGGACTCAAATATGCCGGCTACACCTTC. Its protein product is CASSLRPSGLKYAGYTF.

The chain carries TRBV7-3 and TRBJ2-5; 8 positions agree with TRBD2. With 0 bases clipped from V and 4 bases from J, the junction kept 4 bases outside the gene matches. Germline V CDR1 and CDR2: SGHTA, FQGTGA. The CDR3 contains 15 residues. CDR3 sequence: CASSLTGLAGETQYF. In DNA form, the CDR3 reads TGTGCCAGCAGCTTAACTGGTCTAGCGGGAGAGACCCAGTACTTC.

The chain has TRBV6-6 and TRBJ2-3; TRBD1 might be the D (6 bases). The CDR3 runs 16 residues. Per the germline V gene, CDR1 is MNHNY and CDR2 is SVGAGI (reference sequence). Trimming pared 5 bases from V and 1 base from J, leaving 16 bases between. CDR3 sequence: CASSPRQVDGTDTQYF. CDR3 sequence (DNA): TGTGCCAGCAGTCCGAGACAGGTTGATGGCACAGATACGCAGTATTTT.

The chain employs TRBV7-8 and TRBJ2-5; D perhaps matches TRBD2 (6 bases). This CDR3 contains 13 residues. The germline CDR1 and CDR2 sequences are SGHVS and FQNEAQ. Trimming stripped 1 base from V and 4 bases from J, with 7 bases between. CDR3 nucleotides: TGTGCCAGCAGCTTAGGGCGGGGAGAGACCCAGTACTTC. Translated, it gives CASSLGRGETQYF.

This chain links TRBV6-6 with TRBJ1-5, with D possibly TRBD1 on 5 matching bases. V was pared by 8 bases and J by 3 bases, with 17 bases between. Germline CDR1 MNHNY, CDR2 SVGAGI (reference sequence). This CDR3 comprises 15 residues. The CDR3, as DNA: TGTGCCAGCGGAACAGGTTCCCGTGTCAATCAGCCCCAGCATTTT. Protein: CASGTGSRVNQPQHF.

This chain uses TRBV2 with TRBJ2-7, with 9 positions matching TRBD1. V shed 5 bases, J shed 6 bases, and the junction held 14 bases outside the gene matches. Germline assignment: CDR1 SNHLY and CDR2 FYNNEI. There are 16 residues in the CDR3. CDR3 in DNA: TGTGCCAGCAGTACCCCCGGGACAGGGTATACGGGCGAGCAGTACTTC. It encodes CASSTPGTGYTGEQYF.

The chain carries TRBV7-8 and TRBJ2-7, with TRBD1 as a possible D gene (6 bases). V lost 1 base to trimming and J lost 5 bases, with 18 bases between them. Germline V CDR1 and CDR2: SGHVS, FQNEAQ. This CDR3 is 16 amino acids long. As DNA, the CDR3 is TGTGCCAGCAGCTTAGAGGTGGCGTTCGAGGGGGACGAGCAGTACTTC. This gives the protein CASSLEVAFEGDEQYF.